This T cell receptor (beta chain) was sequenced for a study of T cells in Graves' hyperthyroidism and ophthalmopathy (dated by TCRdb to about 2019). Concerning the study at large: To identify TCR V-J signatures that set the groups apart, the researchers used a discovery cohort of 90 to 100 patients, made up of 40 to 45 with Graves' ophthalmopathy and about 60 with stable Graves' hyperthyroidism. Whether ophthalmopathy could be predicted prospectively was tested in an independent validation cohort made up of fewer than 20 hyperthyroidism patients plus 17 patients who later progressed to ophthalmopathy. The approximately 100 discovery patients were divided at random into training and test sets in a 7:3 ratio. In about 6 Graves' hyperthyroidism patients, the study also compared T-cell repertoires from thyroid tissue with T-cell repertoires from blood. After blood sampling, hyperthyroidism patients were treated with methimazole at a starting dose of 30 mg daily, and ophthalmopathy patients were treated with high-dose intravenous methylprednisolone. The paper reports TCR Vbeta CDR3 sequencing of roughly 140 peripheral blood samples: 43 ophthalmopathy, fewer than 80 hyperthyroidism and roughly 17 progressor patients. The study at large found these results: A model built on a 13 V-J signature distinguished ophthalmopathy from stable hyperthyroidism, reaching approximately 89% sensitivity and under 84% specificity in cross-validation and 80%/75% in testing. No statistical method was used to set the sample size in advance, and investigators knew the group allocation. In validation, progression to ophthalmopathy was predicted by the model with approximately 67% sensitivity and 72.22% specificity, a median of approximately 7.1 months before onset. Blood samples also contained most of the expanded thyroid clonotypes (frequency above 0.001), which suggests that blood repertoires may reflect thyroid immune responses.

Trimming leaves V shorter by 3 bases and J shorter by 9 bases, with the junction holding 5 bases beyond the gene matches. The germline V gene (reference sequence) gives CDR1 as SEHNR and CDR2 as FQNEAQ. The cysteine opens and the phenylalanine closes a CDR3 of 14 amino acids. The DNA shown is the 42-base CDR3, in frame from base 1. The study excluded patients with uncontrolled infections, other autoimmune diseases, pregnancy or lactation. Clinical symptoms, serum thyroxine and TRAb, thyroid ultrasound, and orbital computed tomography formed the basis for the diagnoses. Total RNA was extracted using Trizol reagent, and RNA quality was assessed on an Agilent 2100 Bioanalyzer. The TCR beta CDR3 regions were amplified from the RNA transcripts. The TCR CDR3 was subjected to a first round of RT-PCR using the HTBI primer set and the Qiagen OneStep RT-PCR kit. A second multiplex PCR round built the libraries, followed by size selection and purification. The libraries were sequenced on an Illumina HiSeq2000 using paired-end 100 bp reads. Per the original workflow: SOAPnuke was used to process the raw data, removing reads that contained adapters or uncalled bases, had a mean Phred below 15, or lacked an exact match to the constant primer or identifier. High-quality paired reads were merged using COPE v1.2.5, and each unique nucleotide sequence was defined as a clonotype. MiTCR v1.1 was used to align clonotypes to the IMGT TRBV, TRBD and TRBJ reference segments. Only V-J combinations with frequency above 0.0001, covering 99.2% of repertoires, were analysed. The TCS score was defined as the ratio of F50 (clonal expansion) to E x V (chaos), calculated using BLOSUM62-based TCRdist between CDR3 peptides within each V-J. Welch's t-statistics and random forest reduced around 550 V-J features to under 15, which were used in a naive Bayes classifier (R e1071). Thyroid-blood repertoire similarity was quantified with the Morisita-Horn index. TCRdb redid the processing of the public reads, applying fastp at Q25 and MiXCR, and retained in-frame beta chains. Here each entry gathers all rows of one CDR3 protein and keeps the most common genes and DNA. TCRdb's processing, not the authors', yielded these V and J calls. The sample table holds around 660,000 distinct CDR3 sequences, of which roughly 45% were seen once. The ten largest clones capture less than 9% of the sample.

Note on this clonotype: Its antigen has not been determined. There are no base qualities to consult, and no much larger clone falls within one base.

The receptor was isolated from an adult man with Graves' disease, either hyperthyroidism or ophthalmopathy (not recorded which). The specimen was peripheral blood or thyroid tissue (not recorded which). This chain joins TRBV7-9 to TRBJ2-2, with 9 junctional bases fitting TRBD2. The DNA sequence reads TGTGCCAGCAGCTTGGGCGGGGGGGCCCGGGAGCTGTTTTTT. Its translation is CASSLGGGARELFF.